Listed below are T cell receptor beta chains from one sample, sequenced in a study of blood T cell repertoires in COVID-19. Repertoires were generated with immunoSEQ multiplex PCR, while TCRdb's copy carries only in-frame clones and drops some. The sample includes under 200,000 clones, roughly 89% of them seen just once. The sample comprised peripheral blood. Receptors originate from a woman in her 70s with COVID-19, enrolled during active disease. CDR3s include the opening cysteine and the closing phenylalanine or tryptophan.

cdr3_aa	v_call	j_call	cdr3_length
CASSSLNEQFF	TRBV11-3	TRBJ2-1	11
CASSLPGDEQFF	TRBV7-3	TRBJ2-1	12
CASSILLLFGELFF	TRBV21-1	TRBJ2-2	14
CASSEVGVIGAGYTF	TRBV6-1	TRBJ1-2	15
CASSGGTGGRNSPLHF	TRBV5-6	TRBJ1-6	16
CASSRGGRETQYF	TRBV7-2	TRBJ2-5	13
CASDSRTAYGYTF	TRBV28	TRBJ1-2	13
CASSQGGGTVGNTIYF	TRBV4-2	TRBJ1-3	16
CSVQSPTGYEQYF	TRBV29-1	TRBJ2-7	13
CASSVQRNIQYF	TRBV19	TRBJ2-4	12
CASNTQGINQPQHF	TRBV19	TRBJ1-5	14
CATSRAAGPSPYEQYF	TRBV15	TRBJ2-7	16
CASSPGTGGNGYTF	TRBV18	TRBJ1-2	14
CASSPSGLSNQPQHF	TRBV28	TRBJ1-5	15
CASKLLVGRETQYF	TRBV6-5	TRBJ2-5	14
CASSLTTYEQYF	TRBV7-9	TRBJ2-7	12
CAWSVGGGSSGANVLTF	TRBV30	TRBJ2-6	17